This T cell receptor (beta chain) is from a study of blood T cell repertoires in COVID-19. Here immunoSEQ multiplex PCR was the method, and the copy in TCRdb shows in-frame clones only, minus some. The table shows some 120,000 clones, with about 93% occurring only once. The CDR3 covers 17 residues. Trimming cost V 4 bases and J 4 bases, with 22 bases left between them. Per the germline V gene, CDR1 is LGHDT and CDR2 is YNNKEL (reference sequence). Seattle's cohort entered during active infection and was followed longitudinally. The V gene is TRBV3-1 (or the pseudogene TRBV3-2), the J gene TRBJ1-2; tentatively, D is TRBD1 (5 bases). The clonotype was recovered from a man aged 45-60 years with COVID-19, enrolled during active disease. Sequences were obtained from peripheral blood. The CDR3 is CASSPLITGPDSYGYTF. The CDR3 bases are TGTGCCAGCAGCCCTTTAATTACAGGCCCAGACAGCTATGGCTACACCTTC.